This entry concerns a single T cell receptor beta chain. A few counts support this clone. This clone's antigen is unknown. Base quality data are lacking; no much larger clone is found one base away. The CDR3 regions of human TCRbeta chains were analyzed by immunosequencing. The authors processed their data as follows. TCRs in the repertoires were compared against a reference library of SARS-CoV-2-specific TCRs that had been generated with the MIRA antigen-specificity platform. Breadth was defined as the fraction of unique TCRs that were SARS-CoV-2-associated. Depth was defined as the fraction of total T cells that were SARS-CoV-2-associated. Each spike-specific TCR was assigned to its reactive spike region and to a CD4 or CD8 class using the MIRA data. Log10-transformed breadth and depth values were compared by one-way ANOVA with Sidak's multiple comparisons tests. TCRdb holds this immuneACCESS table with in-frame rearrangements only. Some clones are missing; in checked studies, unresolved V genes explain under half, and the rest has no known cause. D and trimming come from the DNA, and the V and J calls and clone size come from that table. This sample lists 150,000 to 200,000 clones; approximately 93% were detected once. More than 0.9% of the sample is held by the ten biggest clonotypes.

The sample comes from a study of T cell responses to AZD1222 COVID-19 vaccine (dated by TCRdb to about 2021). Looking at the study overall: TCR sequencing covered some 240 trial participants: 200 to 210 given two doses of AZD1222 and approximately 26 given two doses of MenACWY control vaccine. Trial participants were enrolled by age into 18-55, 56-69 and 70-plus year subgroups, with roughly 160, 29 and 62 TCR-sequenced participants respectively.

Reading the label with the study, this specimen's time point is: about 28 days (+/-7) after the second vaccine dose. AZD1222 recipients given second doses at about 4 weeks or at about 12 weeks were pooled, since spike-specific TCR depth and breadth were not found to differ between the two schedules. The vaccinee samples were drawn from two UK trials, COV001 and COV002, one of which was a single-blind randomized controlled phase 2/3 trial testing AZD1222 (ChAdOx1 nCoV-19) in healthy adults. Trial participant PBMC samples were collected at day 0 and day 28 after the second dose for TCRbeta chain sequencing. The junction shows trimming of 6 bases on V and 7 bases on J, plus 15 bases between the germline ends. Including the terminal cysteine and phenylalanine, the CDR3 comprises 14 residues. The retained sequence is limited to the CDR3, 42 bases, with the frame set at the first base. CDR1 and CDR2 are drawn from the germline V gene: MDHEN, SYDVKM.

What the work shows at the level of the full study, not this receptor alone: After two AZD1222 doses, both the breadth and the depth of spike-specific TCRs were significantly higher than at day 0 and than in MenACWY recipients. Epitopes outside the regions mutated in the B.1.351 and B.1.1.7 variants were reportedly recognized by nearly half of the unique spike-specific TCRs. Most participants were white British and females outnumbered males, and the authors suggested that clonal diversity may have been underestimated. Because no day 14 peak-response samples were available, repertoires were characterized only after the peak T cell response. The whole spike protein was spanned by vaccine-associated CD4 TCRs, and dominant responses were seen in regions 160-218 and 743-854. The 56-69-year group was small, and its depth increase did not reach significance, likely because of low power. Conclusions about previously exposed vaccinees are limited because only six or seven AZD1222 recipients were SARS-CoV-2 seropositive at baseline.

The sequencing used peripheral blood, collected 28 days after the second AZD1222 dose. This TCR derives from an adult who received the AZD1222 COVID-19 vaccine. The rearrangement joined TRBV28 to TRBJ1-4; the D gene lacks a confident call. CDR3 protein: CASSNHLGSEKLFF. Here is the DNA: TGTGCCAGCAGCAACCACCTCGGGAGTGAAAAACTGTTTTTT.